This T cell receptor (beta chain) was captured in a study of Ad26.COV2.S vaccination and SARS-CoV-2 variants. Study as a whole: Administration of Ad26.COV2.S was intramuscular, either once or twice 56 days apart.

V lost 0 bases, J lost 9 bases, and 9 bases lay in between. Per germline, CDR1 GTSNPN and CDR2 SVGIG (reference sequence). The CDR3 runs 12 residues. The sample's treatment: some 20 received Ad26.COV2.S at low or high dose, single or two shots; 5 received placebo; per-sample allocation not given. On day 63 after the first injection, vaccine and placebo recipients gave samples. This adult donor, from Boston, was 18-55 years old. The method was immunoSEQ multiplex PCR; TCRdb's version includes in-frame clones alone and lacks a portion of them. The sample contains hundreds of thousands of clones, roughly 90% of which appear only once.

The source of this sequence is a person aged 18-65 years who received the Ad26.COV2.S COVID-19 vaccine or a placebo. V is TRBV30 and J is TRBJ2-1, with D perhaps matching TRBD2 (6 bases). The specimen was peripheral blood, collected in a trial of Ad26.COV2.S vaccine versus placebo. The CDR3 nucleotides are TGTGCCTGGAGTGTGGAGGGCGCTGAGCAGTTCTTC. Encoded protein: CAWSVEGAEQFF.